Ten or more counts support the clone carrying this T cell receptor beta chain. Time point of the sample: newly diagnosed GD, antithyroid drugs for less than 3 months. Following extraction of RNA from PBMCs, that RNA was used to make the TCR library. Arm-PCR of CDR3 regions and iRepertoire HTBI primers were the basis on which TCR beta libraries were built. In the authors' workflow: Sequenced samples collectively carried roughly 60 TRBV and roughly 15 TRBJ segments. TCRdb reprocessed the multiplex PCR reads with MiXCR, giving one entry per CDR3 protein. The V and J calls reflect TCRdb's pipeline rather than the authors' work. There are roughly 610,000 distinct CDR3 sequences in the sample; about 16% occur only once, and 12% lies in the top ten. This sample is drawn from a study of regulatory T cells in long-lasting Graves disease. This sample was also put to use in a study of T cells in Graves' hyperthyroidism and ophthalmopathy.

This specimen consisted of peripheral blood mononuclear cells (PBMCs), obtained at new diagnosis, from a patient treated with antithyroid drugs. The sequence came from a young man with Graves disease.

The CDR3 protein is CASKHGTSSYNEQFF. The CDR3 nucleotides read TGTGCCAGCAAACACGGGACTAGCTCCTACAATGAGCAGTTCTTC. V usage is TRBV6-1 and J usage is TRBJ2-1, with 8 positions matching TRBD2. CDR3 size: 15 residues. J lost 0 bases, V lost 7 bases, and 5 bases had no gene match. Germline CDR1 and CDR2: MNHNS and SASEGT.